This T cell receptor (beta chain) emerged from a study of T cell repertoires in cytomegalovirus infection. Overall study: Recently identified HLA-C-restricted and well-studied HLA-B-restricted CMV epitopes were used. From public TCR beta signatures came an indication of both CMV infection and matching HLA type.

This CDR3 is built from 14 residues. Trimming took off 6 bases at V and 4 bases at J, with 16 bases between the two ends. This clonotype occurred many times. Antigen specificity is unknown. Each CDR3 protein gets one entry after TCRdb re-called the reads with MiXCR. The sample consists of 450,000 to 550,000 distinct CDR3 sequences, roughly 42% of them appearing once. Study results and caveats: People with CMV and the relevant HLA were identified by cumulative public TCR beta family frequency. The response measured ex vivo was dominated by TCR beta clonotypes (HLA-C-restricted and CMV-specific).

The specimen was cultured PBMCs, collected from culture after CMV antigen stimulation. The chain links TRBV12-3 or TRBV12-4 to TRBJ2-7, with a possible D match to TRBD2 (6 bases). The sequence was collected from a human donor in good health (CMV status not recorded). Some clones in this sample may be carry-over from other donors' samples. The DNA for the CDR3 is TGTGCCAGCAGCTTACCGGGACTGGCATACGAGCAGTACTTC. This codes for CASSLPGLAYEQYF.